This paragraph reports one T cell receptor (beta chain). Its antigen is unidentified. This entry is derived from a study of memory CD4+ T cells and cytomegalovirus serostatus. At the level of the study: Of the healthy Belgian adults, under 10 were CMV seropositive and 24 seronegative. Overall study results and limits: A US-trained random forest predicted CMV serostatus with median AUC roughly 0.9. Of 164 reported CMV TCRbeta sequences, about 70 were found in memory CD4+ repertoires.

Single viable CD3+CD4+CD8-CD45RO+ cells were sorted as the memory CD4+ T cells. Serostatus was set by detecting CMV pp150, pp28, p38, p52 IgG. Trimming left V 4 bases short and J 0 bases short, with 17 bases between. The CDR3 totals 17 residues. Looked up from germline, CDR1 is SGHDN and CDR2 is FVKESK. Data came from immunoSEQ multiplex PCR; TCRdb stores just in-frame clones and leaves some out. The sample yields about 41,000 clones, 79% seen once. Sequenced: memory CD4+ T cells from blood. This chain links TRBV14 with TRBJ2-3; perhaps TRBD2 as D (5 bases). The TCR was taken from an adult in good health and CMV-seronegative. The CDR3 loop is CASSRILGRQSTDTQYF. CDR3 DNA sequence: TGTGCCAGCAGCCGAATTCTGGGGAGACAAAGCACAGATACGCAGTATTTT.